Listed here are 14 T cell receptor beta chains from one sample, sequenced in a study of blood T cells in healthy people across ages. For the second PCR, which ran for roughly 7 to 11 cycles, a sample-barcoded 5' primer and a J-beta primer mix were used. TCRdb reanalysed the 5' RACE reads using MiXCR and keeps one entry per CDR3 protein. The sample shows approximately 800,000 distinct CDR3 sequences, approximately 35% of them seen only once. The sample was blood. Source of these receptors: a man aged 18-30 years in good health.

With respect to this clonotype: The junction and the germline gene differ at one end; a read error may be behind it. The rearrangement uses TRBV20-1 and TRBJ2-1; D is possibly TRBD2 (6 bases). CDR1 and CDR2 from the germline V gene are DFQATT and SNEGSKA (reference sequence). This CDR3 has 14 residues. CDR3: CSPRDSDSYKEQFF. The DNA for the CDR3 is TGCAGTCCCCGGGACTCGGACTCCTACAAGGAGCAGTTCTTC.

This clonotype came up a few times. V is TRBV27 and J is TRBJ1-1; 8 bases are a match to TRBD1. Germline V gives CDR1 MNHEY, CDR2 SMNVEV (reference sequence). The CDR3 is made up of 13 amino acids. V shed 10 bases and J 5 bases; nucleotides not matched to a gene: 9. The CDR3 DNA reads as TGTGCCACCAGACAGGGGATCAGGACTGAAGCTTTCTTT. Its protein is CATRQGIRTEAFF.

This clonotype showed up just a few times. The chain employs TRBV2 and TRBJ1-4; 11 nucleotides align to TRBD1. The CDR3 runs 13 residues. Germline CDR1 SNHLY, CDR2 FYNNEI. The V gene end was trimmed by 8 bases and the J gene end by 8 bases; junction bases not matched to a gene: 4. DNA for the CDR3: TGTGCCAGCGGAAGGGACAGGGGGGAAAAACTGTTTTTT. It is translated as CASGRDRGEKLFF.

The chain is built from TRBV7-2 and TRBJ1-4; the D is unclear. The germline V and J ends were trimmed by 2 bases and 8 bases, with 9 bases remaining between them. There are 13 residues in the CDR3. Germline V gene lookup returns CDR1 SGHTA and CDR2 FQGNSA. CDR3 coding DNA: TGTGCCAGCAGCTTACCTTCGGCCGAAAAACTGTTTTTT. This codes for CASSLPSAEKLFF.

The chain employs TRBV7-2 and TRBJ2-5; 14 bases are a match to TRBD2. The better agreement between TRBJ2-7 and the DNA end casts doubt on the J call. Germline V lookup: CDR1 SGHTA, CDR2 FQGNSA. The CDR3 consists of 16 residues. The CDR3 sequence is CASSPGLAGALGEQYF. For the CDR3, the DNA is TGTGCCAGCAGCCCGGGACTAGCGGGGGCCTTAGGCGAGCAGTACTTC.

The chain couples TRBV20-1 to TRBJ2-2, with 8 bases aligning to TRBD2. From germline, CDR1 is DFQATT and CDR2 SNEGSKA (reference sequence). J lost 2 bases, V lost 1 base, and 6 bases had no gene match. This CDR3 region has 16 residues. CDR3 nucleotides: TGCAGTGCTAGAGGGCCAGCGGGGGCTAACACCGGGGAGCTGTTTTTT. Protein: CSARGPAGANTGELFF.

The chain combines TRBV2 with TRBJ2-1, with D hard to call. V was pared by 9 bases and J by 0 bases, with 12 bases between. This CDR3 comprises 14 residues. Germline V CDR1 and CDR2: SNHLY, FYNNEI. The CDR3 coding sequence is TGTGCCAGTATGCGCTGGAGCTCCTACAATGAGCAGTTCTTC. Its translation: CASMRWSSYNEQFF. The full variable domain, rest sourced from reference TRBV2 and TRBJ2-1, is EPEVTQTPSHQVTQMGQEVILRCVPISNHLYFYWYRQILGQKVEFLVSFYNNEISEKSEIFDDQFSVERPDGSNFTLKIRSTKLEDSAMYFCASMRWSSYNEQFFGPGTRLTVL.

This clonotype was observed at least ten times. V and J are TRBV7-2 and TRBJ2-3; D tentatively fits TRBD1 or TRBD2 (5 bases each). The CDR3 totals 14 residues. Per the germline V gene, CDR1 is SGHTA and CDR2 is FQGNSA. With 5 bases removed from V and 5 bases from J, the gap between germline ends came to 14 bases. This chain's CDR3 is CASSAGTRQDTQYF. In nucleotides, the CDR3 is TGTGCCAGCAGCGCCGGGACCAGACAAGATACGCAGTATTTT.

J is TRBJ1-5 and V is TRBV20-1, with D hard to call. Germline-derived CDR1 and CDR2 are DFQATT and SNEGSKA (reference sequence). Trimming took 3 bases from V and 1 from J, leaving 13 bases between them. The CDR3 totals 15 residues. This chain's CDR3 is CSASPTSGSNQPQHF. Written as DNA, the CDR3 is TGCAGTGCTAGTCCAACCTCGGGCAGCAATCAGCCCCAGCATTTT.

This sequence joins TRBV4-3 and TRBJ1-2; weak D call: TRBD1 (6 bases). CDR3 size: 15 residues. Germline CDR1 reads LGHNA; CDR2 reads YSLEER. V gave up 6 bases and J gave up 4 bases, with 18 bases separating them. Written as DNA, the CDR3 is TGCGCCAGCAGACAAAGACCGGGACAAGGCTATGGCTACACCTTC. It codes for CASRQRPGQGYGYTF.

This chain's CDR3 is CASSQVGGRDNPNEKLFF. CDR3 in DNA: TGTGCCAGCAGCCAAGTTGGAGGCAGGGACAACCCTAATGAAAAACTGTTTTTT. This chain joins TRBV3-1 and TRBJ1-4; TRBD1 is a possible D gene (6 bases). V lost 1 base to trimming and J lost 3 bases, with 18 bases between them. This CDR3 is built from 18 residues. Germline CDR1 and CDR2: LGHDT and YNNKEL (reference sequence).

The J gene is TRBJ2-5, the V gene TRBV7-2, with D perhaps TRBD2 (6 bases). Germline V CDR1 and CDR2: SGHTA, FQGNSA. Trimming removed 10 bases at V and 0 bases at J, with 15 bases between. This CDR3 comprises 14 residues. CDR3 sequence (DNA): TGTGCCACCCTCGTGGGGGGTAACCAAGAGACCCAGTACTTC. Protein sequence: CATLVGGNQETQYF.

The sample holds many counts of this clonotype. J is TRBJ1-4 and V is TRBV20-1; D is undetermined. The CDR3 has 12 residues. CDR1 DFQATT and CDR2 SNEGSKA come from the germline V gene (reference sequence). Trimming removed 4 bases from V and 3 bases from J, with 6 bases in between. The DNA of the CDR3 is TGCAGTGCTAAAGGACCTAATGAAAAACTGTTTTTT. It yields the protein CSAKGPNEKLFF.

The chain has TRBV20-1 and TRBJ2-5; a weak D match, TRBD2 (5 bases). CDR3 length: 13 residues. Germline values: CDR1 DFQATT, CDR2 SNEGSKA (reference sequence). Trimming shortened V by 0 bases and J by 9 bases, and 14 bases separated the two germline ends. The CDR3 DNA is TGCAGTGCTAGAGATAACCGGGAACGGGCCCAGTACTTC. This sequence encodes CSARDNRERAQYF.